This entry lists 24 T cell receptor beta chains sequenced from one sample in a study of shared clonotypes between healthy human individuals. Here immunoSEQ multiplex PCR was the method, and the copy in TCRdb shows in-frame clones only, minus some. The table records roughly 2.6 million clones, approximately 90% of them present only once. The specimen sequenced was naive CD4+ T cells sorted from blood. The subset here: CD45RA+ positively selected. All receptors derive from a man younger than 35 in good health.

This chain links TRBV6-5 with TRBJ1-5; no reliable D call. The CDR3 is made up of 12 amino acids. V gave up 4 bases and J gave up 4 bases, with 5 bases separating them. Germline V CDR1 and CDR2: MNHEY, SVGAGI. The CDR3 bases are TGTGCCAGCAGTTTCGTAAATCAGCCCCAGCATTTT. It encodes CASSFVNQPQHF.

Comments on this clone: Other nucleotide sequences in the sample specify the same CDR3. The CDR3 DNA reads TGTGCCAGCAGTTACGCGGACAGGGGTAATTCACCCCTCCACTTT. Protein: CASSYADRGNSPLHF. V is TRBV6-5 and J is TRBJ1-6; TRBD1 matches at 9 bases. From germline, CDR1 is MNHEY and CDR2 SVGAGI. The CDR3 totals 15 residues. V was clipped by 2 bases and J by 6 bases; unmatched bases: 2.

The V and J genes are TRBV15 and TRBJ2-1; 7 bases map to TRBD2. The CDR3 contains 14 residues. The germline CDR1 and CDR2 sequences are LNHNV and YYDKDF (reference sequence). The junction had 1 base not matched to a gene; V was cut back by 0 bases and J by 5 bases. CDR3 residues: CATSRDLADNEQFF. The CDR3 bases are TGTGCCACCAGCAGAGATCTAGCGGACAATGAGCAGTTCTTC.

This sequence joins TRBV11-2 and TRBJ2-2; D is unresolved. The CDR3 runs 17 residues. Deletions cut 0 bases from V and 5 bases from J, with 16 bases between. Germline V gene sequence: CDR1 SGHAT, CDR2 FQNNGV. CDR3 in amino acids: CASSLDHFRSLTGELFF. As DNA, the CDR3 is TGTGCCAGCAGCTTAGATCACTTCAGGTCCTTAACCGGGGAGCTGTTTTTT.

The V gene is TRBV6-1, the J gene TRBJ1-2, with 7 bases identical to TRBD1. This CDR3 contains 15 residues. The V gene end was trimmed by 4 bases and the J gene end by 5 bases; junction bases not matched to a gene: 10. Germline V gene data show CDR1 as MNHNS and CDR2 as SASEGT. CDR3 nucleotide sequence: TGTGCCAGCAGTGGAATACGGACAGGACCGTATGGCTACACCTTC. It yields the protein CASSGIRTGPYGYTF.

This clone was found a few times. This rearrangement joins TRBV19 to TRBJ1-1; D is possibly TRBD1 (5 bases). This CDR3 region has 11 residues. The V and J ends lost 8 bases and 7 bases respectively, with 11 bases between them. Germline lookup yields CDR1 LNHDA and CDR2 SQIVND (reference sequence). CDR3 sequence: CASETAGEAFF. CDR3 DNA: TGTGCCAGTGAGACAGCGGGTGAAGCTTTCTTT.

The chain recombines TRBV28 with TRBJ2-3; weak D call: TRBD1 (6 bases). The CDR3 spans 15 residues. Trimming took off 6 bases at V and 3 bases at J, with 16 bases between the two ends. The V gene's germline CDR1 is MDHEN and CDR2 SYDVKM. CDR3 amino acids: CASRLLVTGTDTQYF. CDR3 in DNA: TGTGCCAGCAGATTACTGGTTACAGGGACAGATACGCAGTATTTT.

The V call is TRBV7-9, the J call TRBJ2-4, with TRBD2 matching 7 bases. The CDR3 loop spans 14 amino acids. With 3 bases clipped from V and 3 bases from J, the junction kept 2 bases outside the gene matches. Germline V gene data show CDR1 as SEHNR and CDR2 as FQNEAQ (reference sequence). As DNA, the CDR3 is TGTGCCAGCAGCTTGACTAGCCGCAAAAACATTCAGTACTTC. Translation: CASSLTSRKNIQYF.

This clone has just one count. The chain has TRBV4-1 and TRBJ2-7; TRBD1 matches at 10 bases. Germline V gene data show CDR1 as MGHRA and CDR2 as YSYEKL. V dropped 0 bases and J dropped 2; count of bases not matched to a gene: 7. This CDR3 has 17 residues. CDR3 residues: CASSQDWRDRGPYEQYF. The CDR3 DNA reads TGCGCCAGCAGCCAAGATTGGCGGGACAGGGGACCCTACGAGCAGTACTTC.

The V gene is TRBV30, the J gene TRBJ2-5, with D perhaps matching TRBD2 (5 bases). The germline V and J ends were trimmed by 2 bases and 5 bases, with 15 bases remaining between them. The germline CDR1 and CDR2 sequences are GTSNPN and SVGIG (reference sequence). CDR3 length equals 14 residues. The DNA for the CDR3 is TGTGCCTGGAGTTTACTAGGTCTATGGGAGACCCAGTACTTC. As protein: CAWSLLGLWETQYF.

The rearrangement joins TRBV18 to TRBJ2-7, with 8 nucleotides matching TRBD2. Germline loops: CDR1 KGHSH, CDR2 LQKENI. This CDR3 is 14 amino acids long. The trim removed 1 base at V and 3 bases at J, leaving 2 bases unmatched. In nucleotides, the CDR3 is TGTGCCAGCTCACCACGCCGGGGGGGCTACGAGCAGTACTTC. Amino acid sequence: CASSPRRGGYEQYF.

This clone was recorded a few times. The genes are TRBV28 and TRBJ1-5; possible D gene TRBD1, 5 bases. There are 15 residues in the CDR3. Germline loops: CDR1 MDHEN, CDR2 SYDVKM. V lost 6 bases, J lost 1 base, and 13 bases lay in between. The CDR3 sequence is CASRSGDWSNQPQHF. The CDR3, as DNA: TGTGCCAGCAGATCGGGGGATTGGAGCAATCAGCCCCAGCATTTT.

The CDR3 protein is CSATPGQGPYNEQFF. The CDR3 DNA is TGCAGCGCCACCCCGGGACAGGGCCCCTACAATGAGCAGTTCTTC. The chain joins TRBV29-1 to TRBJ2-1; 9 bases map to TRBD1. This CDR3 is 15 amino acids long. V was clipped by 7 bases and J by 2 bases; unmatched bases: 9. Germline-derived CDR1 and CDR2 are SQVTM and ANQGSEA.

The DNA of the CDR3 is TGTGCCAGCAGTCTGACCTGGGGCCCAGAGACCCAGTACTTC. Its protein is CASSLTWGPETQYF. The rearrangement joins TRBV28 to TRBJ2-5, with D perhaps matching TRBD1 (5 bases). The CDR3 has 14 residues. Germline CDR1 MDHEN, CDR2 SYDVKM. Trimming stripped 5 bases from V and 4 bases from J, with 14 bases between.

V gene TRBV5-1 combines with J gene TRBJ1-2; D ambiguous. Germline V gene sequence: CDR1 SGHRS, CDR2 YFSETQ. The CDR3 contains 14 residues. V lost 0 bases and J 8 bases, leaving 14 bases between the germline ends. CDR3: CASSLESAQLGYTF. The CDR3 DNA is TGCGCCAGCAGCTTGGAGTCGGCGCAGTTAGGCTACACCTTC.

The genes are TRBV10-3 and TRBJ1-5; TRBD1 matches at 10 bases. Per germline, CDR1 ENHRY and CDR2 SYGVKD. V shed 11 bases and J 5 bases; nucleotides not matched to a gene: 3. The CDR3 sequence is 12 residues long. The CDR3 DNA reads as TGTGCCGTCGGGACAGGGGATCAGCCCCAGCATTTT. This translates into CAVGTGDQPQHF.

V and J are TRBV30 and TRBJ1-6; D perhaps matches TRBD1 (5 bases). The CDR3 extends over 13 amino acids. Germline values: CDR1 GTSNPN, CDR2 SVGIG (reference sequence). The V and J ends lost 1 base and 9 bases respectively, with 10 bases between them. CDR3 region: CAWSDQGSSPLHF. Written as DNA, the CDR3 is TGTGCCTGGAGTGATCAGGGAAGTTCACCCCTCCACTTT.

CDR3 region: CASSVEFFGGASYNEQFF. For the CDR3, the DNA is TGCGCCAGCAGTGTGGAATTCTTTGGCGGGGCCTCCTACAATGAGCAGTTCTTC. This chain joins TRBV10-2 and TRBJ2-1; D might be TRBD2 (6 bases). This CDR3 contains 18 residues. V lost 4 bases and J lost 0, with 19 bases in between. The germline V gene has CDR1 WSHSY and CDR2 SAAADI.

V is TRBV6-5 and J is TRBJ2-3; possible D gene TRBD2, 5 bases. The V gene's germline CDR1 is MNHEY and CDR2 SVGAGI. The CDR3 runs 14 residues. V lost 5 bases and J 4 bases, leaving 13 bases between the germline ends. The DNA for the CDR3 is TGTGCCAGCAGTCGAGGACGGACTGCAGATACGCAGTATTTT. Translation gives CASSRGRTADTQYF.

The chain couples TRBV7-9 to TRBJ1-4; 7 bases align to TRBD1. V lost 6 bases, J lost 7 bases, and 14 bases stayed unmatched. CDR3 length equals 16 residues. Germline loops: CDR1 SEHNR, CDR2 FQNEAQ (reference sequence). The CDR3 region has the DNA TGTGCCAGCAGTCGGGGTACAGGGGCGGGTCGTGAAAAACTGTTTTTT. Translating gives CASSRGTGAGREKLFF.

J is TRBJ2-2 and V is TRBV30; a possible D gene is TRBD2 (6 bases). With 5 bases removed from V and 2 bases from J, the gap between germline ends came to 12 bases. The germline V gene encodes CDR1 GTSNPN and CDR2 SVGIG (reference sequence). The CDR3 has 14 amino acids. The CDR3 DNA reads TGTGCCTGGGGACGGGGGATAAACACCGGGGAGCTGTTTTTT. Amino acid sequence: CAWGRGINTGELFF.

The J gene is TRBJ2-3, the V gene TRBV13, with D unresolved. This CDR3 spans 16 amino acids. Germline lookup yields CDR1 PRHDT and CDR2 FYEKMQ (reference sequence). V gave up 1 base and J gave up 2 bases, with 13 bases separating them. The CDR3 reads CASSLVVLPLTDTQYF. The CDR3 DNA is TGTGCCAGCAGCTTAGTCGTTTTGCCCCTCACAGATACGCAGTATTTT.

The table lists this clone with a few counts. The chain carries TRBV9 and TRBJ1-2; 7 positions match TRBD1. CDR3 length: 14 amino acids. Looked up from germline, CDR1 is SGDLS and CDR2 is YYNGEE. Trimming took 1 base from V and 4 from J; bases not matched to a gene: 4. The CDR3 DNA reads TGTGCCAGCAGCGTAAGGGACAGAAGCTATGGCTACACCTTC. This encodes CASSVRDRSYGYTF.

As concerns this clone: Other DNA sequences from this sample encode an identical CDR3 as well. The chain joins TRBV5-1 to TRBJ1-1; weak D call: TRBD1 (5 bases). CDR1 SGHRS and CDR2 YFSETQ come from the germline V gene. This CDR3 has 13 residues. The V gene lost 3 bases and the J gene lost 1 base, with 7 bases spanning the gap. CDR3 sequence (DNA): TGCGCCAGCAGCTCGACAGCGAACACTGAAGCTTTCTTT. This sequence encodes CASSSTANTEAFF.